The 22 T cell receptor beta chains in this list originate from one sample, sequenced in a study of T cells after yellow fever vaccination (dated by TCRdb to about 2019). The library came from 5' RACE. TCRdb lists the instrument as Illumina HiSeq 2500. The public reads were reanalyzed by TCRdb: fastp trimming at Q25, MiXCR alignment, in-frame beta chains only. Each entry is one CDR3 protein sequence, shown with its most common DNA and genes. The sample includes 450,000 to 600,000 distinct CDR3 sequences, with about a sixth observed a single time. Roughly a sixth of the sample goes to the ten largest clones. What this sample's treatment or condition label stands for: live attenuated yellow fever vaccine strain. The material sequenced was PBMCs, taken around 5 days after the first yellow fever vaccination. The receptor source for this set is a man younger than 35 who received the YFV17D yellow fever vaccine.

The rearrangement uses TRBV10-3 and TRBJ2-1; D is unresolved. Germline V gene lookup returns CDR1 ENHRY and CDR2 SYGVKD. V dropped 3 bases and J dropped 8 bases, with 14 bases sitting between them. The CDR3 runs 14 residues. The CDR3 DNA follows: TGTGCCATCAGTGACATACATTATAGGGATGAGCAGTTCTTC. This sequence encodes CAISDIHYRDEQFF.

The V and J genes are TRBV12-3 or TRBV12-4 and TRBJ2-2, with TRBD1 identical over 8 bases. Trimming took 7 bases from V and 2 from J; bases not matched to a gene: 15. The CDR3 loop spans 18 amino acids. CDR3 sequence (DNA): TGTGCCAGCACGTCAGGGGACAGGACTTACGTTAACACCGGGGAGCTGTTTTTT. Its translation: CASTSGDRTYVNTGELFF.

This clonotype was seen only a few times. The V and J genes are TRBV27 and TRBJ2-5; perhaps TRBD1 as D (6 bases). The CDR3 sequence is 14 residues long. Germline loops: CDR1 MNHEY, CDR2 SMNVEV (reference sequence). The V end lost 8 bases, the J end lost 4 bases, and 17 bases lay between the germline ends. The CDR3 nucleotides read TGTGCCAGCTCACTTAGCAGGGGTACAGAGACCCAGTACTTC. This sequence encodes CASSLSRGTETQYF.

Only a few counts were recorded for this clonotype. This chain connects TRBV6-1 to TRBJ2-1, with D possibly matching TRBD2 (6 bases). This CDR3 region has 15 residues. Germline V CDR1 and CDR2: MNHNS, SASEGT. Trimming took off 8 bases at V and 7 bases at J, with 21 bases between the two ends. The CDR3 sequence: CASSRSGGGWNEQFF. The CDR3 DNA follows: TGTGCCAGCTCCCGGTCTGGCGGAGGGTGGAATGAGCAGTTCTTC.

The sample holds a few counts of this clonotype. The CDR3 region is CASSQVLAGGLDTQYF. The CDR3 nucleotides read TGCGCCAGCAGCCAAGTACTAGCGGGGGGCCTAGATACGCAGTATTTT. V and J are TRBV4-3 and TRBJ2-3; 12 nucleotides line up with TRBD2. The V segment lost 1 base and the J segment 5 bases; nucleotides outside the gene matches: 4. CDR3 length: 16 amino acids. Germline-derived CDR1 and CDR2 are LGHNA and YSLEER.

This clonotype has more than one count but fewer than ten. The chain employs TRBV2 and TRBJ2-7; D not resolved. Per germline, CDR1 SNHLY and CDR2 FYNNEI. The CDR3 covers 12 residues. V was shortened by 6 bases and J by 2 bases, with 8 bases between the two germline ends. CDR3 loop: CASRPQPYEQYF. Here the CDR3 DNA reads TGTGCCAGCAGGCCCCAGCCCTACGAGCAGTACTTC. The full variable domain, its missing parts supplied by reference TRBV2 and TRBJ2-7, is EPEVTQTPSHQVTQMGQEVILRCVPISNHLYFYWYRQILGQKVEFLVSFYNNEISEKSEIFDDQFSVERPDGSNFTLKIRSTKLEDSAMYFCASRPQPYEQYFGPGTRLTVT.

This clonotype has ten or more counts. The V gene is TRBV29-1, the J gene TRBJ1-1; 11 bases are a match to TRBD1. Germline V gives CDR1 SQVTM, CDR2 ANQGSEA. The CDR3 consists of 14 residues. V shed 6 bases and J 5 bases; nucleotides not matched to a gene: 8. The CDR3 DNA reads TGCAGCGTAAACACCGGGACAGGGGGGACTGAAGCTTTCTTT. Translating it yields CSVNTGTGGTEAFF. Filled out from reference TRBV29-1 and TRBJ1-1, the complete variable domain reads SAVISQKPSRDICQRGTSLTIQCQVDSQVTMMFWYRQQPGQSLTLIATANQGSEATYESGFVIDKFPISRPNLTFSTLTVSNMSPEDSSIYLCSVNTGTGGTEAFFGQGTRLTVV.

V and J are TRBV6-2 or TRBV6-3 and TRBJ1-5; D gene uncertain. V lost 3 bases, J lost 0 bases, and 15 bases lay in between. CDR1 is MNHEY, CDR2 SVGEGT, per germline. The CDR3 loop spans 17 amino acids. CDR3 amino acids: CASSYQDSAYSNQPQHF. CDR3 DNA sequence: TGTGCCAGCAGTTATCAGGACTCGGCTTATAGCAATCAGCCCCAGCATTTT.

This clonotype was seen repeatedly, ten times or more. The chain has TRBV12-3 or TRBV12-4 and TRBJ2-3; the D gene is possibly TRBD1 (6 bases). V lost 3 bases and J lost 0, with 13 bases in between. The CDR3 has 16 residues. CDR3 residues: CASSLDLQGSTDTQYF. CDR3 in DNA: TGTGCCAGCAGTTTGGATTTACAGGGTAGCACAGATACGCAGTATTTT.

The gene calls are TRBV5-1 and TRBJ2-5; 8 bases align to TRBD1. The CDR3 spans 15 residues. J was trimmed by 6 bases and V by 0 bases; bases with no gene match: 7. From germline, CDR1 is SGHRS and CDR2 YFSETQ. The CDR3 bases are TGCGCCAGCAGCTTGGGAACACAGGGGGAAAAGACCCAGTACTTC. Its protein is CASSLGTQGEKTQYF.

The rearrangement links TRBV24-1 to TRBJ1-1; 8 nucleotides match TRBD1. V lost 4 bases and J lost 2; bases outside the gene matches: 8. The V gene's germline CDR1 is KGHDR and CDR2 SFDVKD. The CDR3 has 16 residues. The CDR3 loop is CATSDSRTGRNTEAFF. CDR3 in DNA: TGTGCCACCAGTGACTCTCGGACAGGGAGAAACACTGAAGCTTTCTTT.

This clonotype occurred a few times. The genes are TRBV7-2 and TRBJ2-1; the D is unclear. Germline assignment: CDR1 SGHTA and CDR2 FQGNSA. The CDR3 loop spans 14 amino acids. Trimming removed 5 bases from V and 2 bases from J, with 10 bases in between. DNA for the CDR3: TGTGCCAGCAGCCCCGGGTCGGCCTACAATGAGCAGTTCTTC. This encodes CASSPGSAYNEQFF.

The chain recombines TRBV6-1 with TRBJ2-7; TRBD1 agrees at 9 bases. Looked up from germline, CDR1 is MNHNS and CDR2 is SASEGT. Germline trimming cut 6 bases from V and 2 bases from J; bases unmatched to any gene: 8. The CDR3 has 15 amino acids. CDR3 in DNA: TGTGCCAGCAGCGTATCTAACAGGGGGCCCTACGAGCAGTACGTC. It specifies CASSVSNRGPYEQYV.

The chain carries TRBV12-3 or TRBV12-4 and TRBJ2-3, with 10 positions matching TRBD1. V lost 4 bases and J lost 3; bases outside the gene matches: 22. This CDR3 spans 21 amino acids. The CDR3 protein is CASSSPYLPPGQGSGTDTQYF. The CDR3 nucleotides are TGTGCCAGCAGTTCCCCCTACCTCCCTCCGGGACAGGGGTCCGGAACAGATACGCAGTATTTT.

V is TRBV5-1 and J is TRBJ2-7; 7 bases align to TRBD2. V gave up 7 bases and J gave up 3 bases; unmatched junction bases: 16. CDR1 is SGHRS, CDR2 YFSETQ, per germline. The CDR3 consists of 16 residues. The CDR3 loop reads CASARDYPGSDYEQYV. The CDR3 DNA reads TGCGCCAGCGCCCGGGACTACCCCGGGTCGGACTACGAGCAGTACGTC.

This sequence joins TRBV7-2 and TRBJ1-4, with D unclear. Trimming left V 5 bases short and J 11 bases short, with 12 bases between. Germline V gene sequence: CDR1 SGHTA, CDR2 FQGNSA. The CDR3 loop spans 12 amino acids. The CDR3, as DNA: TGTGCCAGCAGCCCCCGAGGGAGTAAACTGTTTTTT. Its translation: CASSPRGSKLFF. Filled out from reference TRBV7-2 and TRBJ1-4, the complete variable domain reads GAGVSQSPSNKVTEKGKDVELRCDPISGHTALYWYRQSLGQGLEFLIYFQGNSAPDKSGLPSDRFSAERTGGSVSTLTIQRTQQEDSAVYLCASSPRGSKLFFGSGTQLSVL.

This clonotype was observed a handful of times. The chain links TRBV4-3 to TRBJ1-6; D perhaps matches TRBD1 (5 bases). V was clipped by 0 bases and J by 7 bases, with 13 bases between them. From germline, CDR1 is LGHNA and CDR2 YSLEER. The CDR3 has 16 residues. CDR3 residues: CASSQDFGTVNSPLHF. The CDR3 nucleotides read TGCGCCAGCAGCCAAGATTTCGGGACGGTAAATTCACCCCTCCACTTT.

The chain joins TRBV9 to TRBJ1-1, with 7 bases fitting TRBD1. CDR3 length: 14 residues. Trimming took 7 bases from V and 0 from J; bases not matched to a gene: 6. Looked up from germline, CDR1 is SGDLS and CDR2 is YYNGEE. The CDR3 here is CASSTGTVNTEAFF. Here the CDR3 DNA reads TGTGCCAGCTCGACAGGGACCGTGAACACTGAAGCTTTCTTT.

This clonotype was recorded a few times. The J gene is TRBJ2-2, the V gene TRBV4-2; tentative D call: TRBD1 (5 bases). Per the germline V gene, CDR1 is LGHNA and CDR2 is YNFKEQ. The CDR3 spans 17 residues. V was pared by 0 bases and J by 0 bases, with 11 bases between. In DNA form, the CDR3 reads TGTGCCAGCAGCCAAGATCTGATGGGGCCGAACACCGGGGAGCTGTTTTTT. It is translated as CASSQDLMGPNTGELFF.

V gene TRBV7-2 combines with J gene TRBJ1-5; perhaps TRBD1 as D (6 bases). Germline lookup yields CDR1 SGHTA and CDR2 FQGNSA. The CDR3 extends over 14 amino acids. With 5 bases removed from V and 7 bases from J, the gap between germline ends came to 15 bases. The CDR3 DNA sequence: TGTGCCAGCAGCGTCAGGGGAGTCGAGCAGCCCCAGCATTTT. It codes for CASSVRGVEQPQHF.

J is TRBJ2-7 and V is TRBV6-2 or TRBV6-3; maybe TRBD1 (6 bases). Germline CDR1 and CDR2: MNHEY and SVGEGT. Trimming cost V 2 bases and J 5 bases, with 22 bases left between them. The CDR3 totals 17 residues. The CDR3 loop reads CASSYPLQTGAPHEQYF. The CDR3, as DNA: TGTGCCAGCAGTTACCCCCTCCAGACAGGAGCCCCCCACGAGCAGTACTTC.

The chain carries TRBV7-9 and TRBJ1-3; no clear D gene. V lost 1 base, J lost 6 bases, and 4 bases lay in between. The germline V gene has CDR1 SEHNR and CDR2 FQNEAQ (reference sequence). The CDR3 runs 12 residues. The CDR3 spells CASSLGENTIYF. The CDR3 DNA reads as TGTGCCAGCAGCTTAGGCGAAAACACCATATATTTT.